The source of this TCR beta chain is a study of cytomegalovirus exposure and HLA in healthy donors. This clone showed up just a few times. Both 60 Vbeta primers and 13 Jbeta primers went into the PCR. The method was immunoSEQ multiplex PCR; TCRdb's version includes in-frame clones alone and lacks a portion of them. The sample consists of 110,000 or so clones, approximately 74% of them appearing once. The clonotype was recovered from a woman aged 40 to 50 in good health and CMV-seropositive. What was sequenced was PBMCs.

As DNA, the CDR3 is TGTGCCAGCAGCTTGGGCAGAAACTATGGCTACACCTTC. Protein: CASSLGRNYGYTF. This chain connects TRBV7-2 to TRBJ1-2; D uncertain. The CDR3 covers 13 residues. Germline V gives CDR1 SGHTA, CDR2 FQGNSA. V shed 3 bases and J shed 2 bases, with 7 bases lying between them.